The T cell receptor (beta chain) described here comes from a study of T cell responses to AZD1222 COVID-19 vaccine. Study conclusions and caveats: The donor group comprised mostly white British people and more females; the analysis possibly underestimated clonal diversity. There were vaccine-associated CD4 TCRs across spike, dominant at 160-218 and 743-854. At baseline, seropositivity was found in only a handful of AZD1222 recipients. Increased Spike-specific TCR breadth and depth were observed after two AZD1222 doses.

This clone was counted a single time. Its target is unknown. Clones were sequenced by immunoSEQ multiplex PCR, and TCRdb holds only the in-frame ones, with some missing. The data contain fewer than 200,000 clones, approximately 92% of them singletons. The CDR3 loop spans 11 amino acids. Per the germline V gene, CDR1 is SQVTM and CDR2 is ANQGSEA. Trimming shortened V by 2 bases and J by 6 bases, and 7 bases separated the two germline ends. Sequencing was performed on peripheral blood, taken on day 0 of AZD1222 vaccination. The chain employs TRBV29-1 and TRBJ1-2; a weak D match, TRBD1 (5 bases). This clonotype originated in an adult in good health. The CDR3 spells CSVELGDGYTF. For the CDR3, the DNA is TGCAGCGTTGAACTAGGGGATGGCTACACCTTC.